This section outlines one T cell receptor (beta chain) sequence together with its context. What it binds is not known. This entry belongs to a study of T cell responses to AZD1222 COVID-19 vaccine. Whole-study results and caveats: Spike was spanned by vaccine-associated CD4 TCRs, with dominance at 160-218 and 743-854. Repertoire sampling was restricted to post-peak T cell response timepoints. Increased Spike-specific TCR breadth and depth were observed after two AZD1222 doses. Baseline serology detected seropositivity in only five to seven AZD1222 recipients.

Produced via immunoSEQ multiplex PCR; TCRdb's table is partial and in-frame only. The sample shows roughly 66,000 clones, roughly 91% of them seen only once. The TCR comes from an adult who received the MenACWY meningococcal vaccine as a control. Sequencing used peripheral blood, obtained 28 days after the second dose of the MenACWY control vaccine.

In DNA, the CDR3 is TGTGCCAGTAGTAGCGATGGGGGGGCTACCGAAGCTTTCTTT. Translation gives CASSSDGGATEAFF. The chain combines TRBV19 with TRBJ1-1; D may be TRBD1 (6 bases). The CDR3 extends over 14 amino acids. V lost 4 bases to trimming and J lost 8 bases, with 17 bases between them. The germline gives CDR1 LNHDA, CDR2 SQIVND (reference sequence). The complete variable domain, with remaining parts taken from reference TRBV19 and TRBJ1-1, reads DGGITQSPKYLFRKEGQNVTLSCEQNLNHDAMYWYRQDPGQGLRLIYYSQIVNDFQKGDIAEGYSVSREKKESFPLTVTSAQKNPTAFYLCASSSDGGATEAFFGQGTRLTVV.